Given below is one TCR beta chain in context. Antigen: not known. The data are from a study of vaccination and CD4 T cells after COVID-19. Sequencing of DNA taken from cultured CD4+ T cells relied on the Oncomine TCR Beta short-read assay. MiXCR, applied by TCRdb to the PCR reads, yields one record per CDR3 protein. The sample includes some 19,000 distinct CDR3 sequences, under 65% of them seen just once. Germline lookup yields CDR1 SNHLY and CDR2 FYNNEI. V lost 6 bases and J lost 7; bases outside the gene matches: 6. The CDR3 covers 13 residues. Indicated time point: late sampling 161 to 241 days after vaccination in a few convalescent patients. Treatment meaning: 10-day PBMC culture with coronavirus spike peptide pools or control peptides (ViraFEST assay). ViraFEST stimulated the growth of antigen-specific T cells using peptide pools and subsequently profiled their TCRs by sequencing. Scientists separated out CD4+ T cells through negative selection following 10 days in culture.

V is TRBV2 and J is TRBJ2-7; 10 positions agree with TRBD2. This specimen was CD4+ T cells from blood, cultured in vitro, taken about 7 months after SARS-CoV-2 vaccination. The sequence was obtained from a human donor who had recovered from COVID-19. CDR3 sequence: CASSGISGGEQYF. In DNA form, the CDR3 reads TGTGCCAGCAGCGGGATTAGCGGGGGGGAGCAGTACTTC.